These T cell receptor beta chains were read from a single sample in a study of blood T cells in healthy people across ages. In TCRdb, the 5' RACE reads were re-called with MiXCR into one record per CDR3 protein. The sample has roughly 830,000 distinct CDR3 sequences, around 62% seen once. The sequencing input was blood. The receptors originated from a man aged 30 to 39 in good health. Each CDR3 is given with its conserved first and last residue. A D gene is named only where the DNA matches it firmly. Only some rows state a clone size, as once, few, many or a class for expanded clones.

TRBJ2-7,NA,TRBV7-9,TRBD1,TGTGCCAGCAGCTTAGCGGAAACAGGGGGAGACTACGAGCAGTACTTC,CASSLAETGGDYEQYF
TRBJ2-1,NA,TRBV6-2/TRBV6-3,TRBD1,TGTGCCAGCAGTAACCGGGACAACCCACAGGGGGAGTTCTTC,CASSNRDNPQGEFF
TRBJ1-5,NA,TRBV20-1,NA,TGCAGTGCTAGAGATTACGGGGCCCTCGGTCAGCCCCAGCATTTT,CSARDYGALGQPQHF
TRBJ2-1,NA,TRBV7-3,TRBD1,TGTGCCAGCAGCTCAAAGGGACAGGGAAATGAGCAGTTCTTC,CASSSKGQGNEQFF
TRBJ2-7,NA,TRBV20-1,TRBD1,TGCAGTGCTAGACGGGACAGGGTCGACAATGAGCAGTACTTC,CSARRDRVDNEQYF
TRBJ1-5,NA,TRBV4-3,NA,TGCGCCAGCAGCCAGCAGGAGAATCAGCCCCAGCATTTT,CASSQQENQPQHF
TRBJ2-7,few,TRBV27,TRBD1,TGTGCCAGCAGGCGGACAGGGGGCTTCGAGCAGTACTTC,CASRRTGGFEQYF
TRBJ2-3,NA,TRBV6-2/TRBV6-3,TRBD2,TGTGCCAGCCAGGGACTAGCGGGGGGGAGCACAGATACGCAGTATTTT,CASQGLAGGSTDTQYF
TRBJ2-5,once,TRBV10-3,TRBD1,TGTGCCATCAGTGGCCCCTTGAGGGGGCGTCTGGAGACCCAGTACTTC,CAISGPLRGRLETQYF
TRBJ1-4,NA,TRBV6-5,NA,TGTGCCAGCAGTTACTTCGGGGGAACTAATGAAAAACTGTTTTTT,CASSYFGGTNEKLFF
TRBJ2-3,NA,TRBV4-3,TRBD1,TGCGCCAGCAGCCCAGAGACCAGGGGGGATACGCAGTATTTT,CASSPETRGDTQYF
TRBJ2-7,few,TRBV4-3,TRBD2,TGCGCCAGCAGCCACGCCGGGGGGGACTCCTACGAGCAGTACTTC,CASSHAGGDSYEQYF
TRBJ1-5,NA,TRBV6-6,NA,TGTGCCAGCAGTCCATCAGGGGATCGTCAGCCCCAGCATTTT,CASSPSGDRQPQHF
TRBJ1-4,once,TRBV6-5,TRBD1,TGTGCCAGCAGTTATCGGACAGGGACTAATGAAAAACTGTTTTTT,CASSYRTGTNEKLFF
TRBJ2-1,NA,TRBV12-3/TRBV12-4,TRBD2,TGTGCCAGCCGACCGGGGGGGCGTCTAGATATCTACAATGAGCAGTTCTTC,CASRPGGRLDIYNEQFF
TRBJ2-5,few,TRBV4-2,TRBD1,TGTGCCAGCAGCCGGGGGACAGGGTACCAAGAGACCCAGTACTTC,CASSRGTGYQETQYF
TRBJ2-7,few,TRBV5-1,TRBD1,TGCGCCAGCAGCGAAGGGACAGCGGTTTCCTACGAGCAGTACTTC,CASSEGTAVSYEQYF
TRBJ1-6,NA,TRBV5-4,TRBD1,TGTGCCAGTAGCTTGAAGGGACAGACTTATTCACCCCTCCACTTT,CASSLKGQTYSPLHF
TRBJ2-6,NA,TRBV29-1,NA,TGCAGCGTCACCACTGGAATGTCAGGGAGGTCTGGGGCCAACGTCCTGACTTTC,CSVTTGMSGRSGANVLTF
TRBJ2-7,few,TRBV29-1,NA,TGCAGCGTTGAGTCACAGGACTCCTACGAGCAGTACTTC,CSVESQDSYEQYF
TRBJ2-7,NA,TRBV5-1,TRBD1,TGCGCCAGCAGCTTCAGGACAGGGGTGGTTCGGGACTACGAGCAGTACTTC,CASSFRTGVVRDYEQYF
TRBJ2-6,NA,TRBV18,NA,TGTGCCAGCTCACCACCGGGGGGCTTCTTCTCTGGGGCCAACGTCCTGACTTTC,CASSPPGGFFSGANVLTF
TRBJ2-3,few,TRBV4-3,TRBD2,TGCGCCAGCAGCGTGACCAGCGGGATTAGACCCACAGATACGCAGTATTTT,CASSVTSGIRPTDTQYF
TRBJ2-5,NA,TRBV30,NA,TGTGCCTGGATGGTAACTCACTCGGGGACCCAGTACTTC,CAWMVTHSGTQYF
TRBJ2-4,NA,TRBV15,NA,TGTGCCACCAGCAGAGATTCAAGAACCCAAAACATTCAGTACTTC,CATSRDSRTQNIQYF
TRBJ2-1,NA,TRBV6-6,TRBD2,TGTGCCAGCAGTCAGCCACTAGCGGGGCTCGACAATGAGCAGTTCTTC,CASSQPLAGLDNEQFF
TRBJ2-3,many,TRBV10-3,TRBD1,TGTGCCATCAGTGAGGGACAGGTCACAGATACGCAGTATTTT,CAISEGQVTDTQYF
TRBJ2-7,few,TRBV5-1,NA,TGCGCCAGCAGCGCAGGACAGCCTTACTCCTACGAGCAGTACTTC,CASSAGQPYSYEQYF
TRBJ1-4,NA,TRBV6-5,NA,TGTGCCAGCAGTTTAAATCCGGGACCCCTGTTTTTT,CASSLNPGPLFF
TRBJ1-6,NA,TRBV9,TRBD1,TGTGCCAGCAGTACAGGGGACCGCAATTCACCCCTCCACTTT,CASSTGDRNSPLHF
TRBJ2-3,NA,TRBV9,NA,TGTGCCAGCAAAGGGGGGGTCAGCACAGATACGCAGTATTTT,CASKGGVSTDTQYF
TRBJ2-4,NA,TRBV6-5,NA,TGTGCCAGCAGTTACGGGCCCATAGCCAAGAACATTCAGTACTTC,CASSYGPIAKNIQYF
TRBJ1-2,NA,TRBV7-2,TRBD1,TGTGCCAGCAGCCCGACTAGGAGACAGGGTCATAACTATGGCTACACCTTC,CASSPTRRQGHNYGYTF
TRBJ2-3,NA,TRBV6-6,TRBD2,TGTGCCAGCGGAGCGGGGCACACAGATACGCAGTATTTT,CASGAGHTDTQYF
TRBJ2-1,many,TRBV7-2,NA,TGTGCCAGCAGCTTAGAGGGAGGCGGTGAGCAGTTCTTC,CASSLEGGGEQFF
TRBJ2-7,NA,TRBV29-1,TRBD1,TGCAGCGTAATCGGACAGGGCTACGAGCAGTACTTC,CSVIGQGYEQYF
TRBJ2-7,NA,TRBV29-1,NA,TGCAGCGTCGAAGAGGGGCTGTCCCCCTACGAGCAGTACTTC,CSVEEGLSPYEQYF
TRBJ2-3,NA,TRBV27,NA,TGTGCCAGCGTGGGCATTCTTGACGGAGGCACAGATACGCAGTATTTT,CASVGILDGGTDTQYF
TRBJ2-5,NA,TRBV2,TRBD2,TGTGCCAGCAGTGAGCGACGGGCGGGGGGCCAAGAGACCCAGTACTTC,CASSERRAGGQETQYF
TRBJ2-3,NA,TRBV12-3/TRBV12-4,NA,TGTGCCAGCAGTATAATGGCCGCAGATACGCAGTATTTT,CASSIMAADTQYF
TRBJ2-2,NA,TRBV11-1,TRBD1,TGTGCCAGCAGCTCCCTCCCCGGACAGGGCACCGGGGAGCTGTTTTTT,CASSSLPGQGTGELFF
TRBJ2-1,NA,TRBV6-5,NA,TGTGCCAGCAGTTACTCGGCAGACCAGCAGTTCTTC,CASSYSADQQFF
TRBJ2-3,few,TRBV20-1,NA,TGCAGTGCTAATAGCACAGATACGCAGTATTTT,CSANSTDTQYF
TRBJ2-3,NA,TRBV29-1,NA,TGCAGCGCCGAGGTGACTTATCAGATGCAGTATTTT,CSAEVTYQMQYF
TRBJ2-3,NA,TRBV5-6,NA,TGTGCCAGCAGCTTTGGGGGTCCGCAGTATTTT,CASSFGGPQYF